This entry lists 2 T cell receptor beta chains sequenced from one sample in a study of shared clonotypes between healthy human individuals. TCRdb's table, derived via immunoSEQ multiplex PCR, lists solely in-frame clones and lacks some. The sample includes approximately 530,000 clones, 90% to 96% seen only once; the top ten take about 0.064%. Input material: naive CD4+ T cells sorted from blood. Subset reported: CD45RA+ positively selected. Every receptor here comes from a woman in her twenties or thirties in good health.

The genes are TRBV7-9 and TRBJ2-7; 11 bases match TRBD2. J lost 0 bases, V lost 5 bases, and 6 bases had no gene match. This CDR3 spans 16 amino acids. Germline V gene sequence: CDR1 SEHNR, CDR2 FQNEAQ (reference sequence). CDR3 nucleotides: TGTGCCAGCAGCCCAAGAACTAGCGGGAGCTCCTACGAGCAGTACTTC. Protein product: CASSPRTSGSSYEQYF.

The V gene is TRBV5-1, the J gene TRBJ2-1, with 7 bases matching TRBD2. The length of the CDR3 is 14 residues. Germline V gene sequence: CDR1 SGHRS, CDR2 YFSETQ. V lost 0 bases to trimming and J lost 8 bases; unmatched junction nucleotides: 5. The CDR3 spells CASSLGGSTDEQFF. CDR3 DNA sequence: TGCGCCAGCAGCTTGGGCGGGAGTACGGATGAGCAGTTCTTC.